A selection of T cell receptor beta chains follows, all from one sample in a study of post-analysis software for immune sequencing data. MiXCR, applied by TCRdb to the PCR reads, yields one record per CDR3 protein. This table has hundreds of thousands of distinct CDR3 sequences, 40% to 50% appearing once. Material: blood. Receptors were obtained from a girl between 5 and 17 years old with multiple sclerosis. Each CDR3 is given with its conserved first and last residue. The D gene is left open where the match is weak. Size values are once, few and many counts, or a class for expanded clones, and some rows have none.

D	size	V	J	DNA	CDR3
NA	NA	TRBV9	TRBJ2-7	TGTGCCAGCAGCGTAGCGGCTTCCTCCCCGGAGCAGTACTTC	CASSVAASSPEQYF
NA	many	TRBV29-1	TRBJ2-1	TGCAGCGTTCTGGACGCCGGCAATGAGCAGTTCTTC	CSVLDAGNEQFF
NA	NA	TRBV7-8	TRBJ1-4	TGTGCCAGCAGCTTATCCAGATCGGAAAAACTGTTTTTT	CASSLSRSEKLFF
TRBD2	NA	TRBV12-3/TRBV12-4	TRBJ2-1	TGTGCCAGCAGTTTAGGGCTAGCGGGGAGGAATGAGCAGTTCTTC	CASSLGLAGRNEQFF
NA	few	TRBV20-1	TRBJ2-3	TGCAGTGCTAGCGGGGGGCACAGCACAGATACGCAGTATTTT	CSASGGHSTDTQYF
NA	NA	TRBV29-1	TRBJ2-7	TGCAGCGTCCCCCTGGGTGACTCCTACAATGAGCAGTACTTC	CSVPLGDSYNEQYF
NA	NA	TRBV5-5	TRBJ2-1	TGTGCCAGCAGCCAATTCCTGACAGTTAGCTCCTACAATGAGCAGTTCTTC	CASSQFLTVSSYNEQFF
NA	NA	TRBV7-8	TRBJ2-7	TGTGCCAGCAGCCCCCGGCCGGGCACCTACGAGCAGTACTTC	CASSPRPGTYEQYF
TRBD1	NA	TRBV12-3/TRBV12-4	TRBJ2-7	TGTGCCAGCAGTCCGGACAGGGCAAAGCCCTACGAGCAGTACTTC	CASSPDRAKPYEQYF
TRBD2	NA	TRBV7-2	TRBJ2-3	TGTGCCAGCAGCGCCGCTGCCGGGGGGATAAGCACAGATACGCAGTATTTT	CASSAAAGGISTDTQYF
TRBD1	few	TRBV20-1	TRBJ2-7	TGCAGTGCTAGAGGAAGGACAGGGGAACTCCGAGGGGCCTCCTACGAGCAGTACTTC	CSARGRTGELRGASYEQYF
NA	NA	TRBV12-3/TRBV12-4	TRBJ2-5	TGTGCCAGCAGTTTAGCAGGTGCAACTAGTCGGTATGAGCAGTACTTC	CASSLAGATSRYEQYF
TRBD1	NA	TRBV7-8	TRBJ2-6	TGTGCCAGCAGCTTAGGGGACAGGCGAATGTCTGGGGCCAACGTCCTGACTTTC	CASSLGDRRMSGANVLTF
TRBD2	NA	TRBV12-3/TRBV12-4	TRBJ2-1	TGTGCCAGCAAGGGGACCGCTTTGCTAGCGGGAGGTTACAATGAGCAGTTCTTC	CASKGTALLAGGYNEQFF
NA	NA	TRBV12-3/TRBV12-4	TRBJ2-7	TGTGCCAGCAGTTTGGGGGGACAGATCGGGACCTACGAGCAGTACTTC	CASSLGGQIGTYEQYF
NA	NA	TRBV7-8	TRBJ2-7	TGTGCCAGCAGCTTGGTATTCTCCTACGAGCAGTACTTC	CASSLVFSYEQYF
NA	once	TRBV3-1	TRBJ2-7	TGTGCCAGCAGCCAGAGACCAGCCCCCGAGCAGTACTTC	CASSQRPAPEQYF
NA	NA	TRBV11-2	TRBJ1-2	TGTGCCAGCAGCGTAGGAGAGGCAGGGATCTACACCTTC	CASSVGEAGIYTF
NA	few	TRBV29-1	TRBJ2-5	TGCAGCGTTGATCGACGAGTTCAAGAGACCCAGTACTTC	CSVDRRVQETQYF
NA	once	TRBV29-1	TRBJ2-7	TGCAGCGTGGGCAGGAGCTCCTACGAGCAGTACTTC	CSVGRSSYEQYF
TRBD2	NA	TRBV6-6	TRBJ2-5	TGTGCCAGCGGGGGGGGGACCCAGTACTTC	CASGGGTQYF
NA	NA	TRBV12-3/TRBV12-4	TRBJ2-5	TGTGCCAGCAGTTTACAGCGGAGGACAGTTCTTACCCAGTACTTC	CASSLQRRTVLTQYF
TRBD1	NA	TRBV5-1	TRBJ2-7	TGCGCCAGCAGCCGCGGACAGGGAAGGCCCTACGAGCAGTACTTC	CASSRGQGRPYEQYF
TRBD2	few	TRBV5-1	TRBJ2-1	TGCGCCAGCAGCACCGGGACTAGCGAGAGGGTGCAGTTCTTC	CASSTGTSERVQFF
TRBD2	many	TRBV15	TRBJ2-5	TGTGCCACCAGCACCCAGACTAGCATGGAGGAGACCCAGTACTTC	CATSTQTSMEETQYF
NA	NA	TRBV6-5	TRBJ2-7	TGTGCCAGCAGCCGCGCCCACGAGCAGTACTTC	CASSRAHEQYF
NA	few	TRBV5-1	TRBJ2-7	TGCGCCAGCAGCTTCGGGGGGCCAGGCTACGAGCAGTACTTC	CASSFGGPGYEQYF
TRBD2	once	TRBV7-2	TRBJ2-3	TGTGCCAGCAGCTTAGGGAGACTAGCGGGGGAGGATACGCAGTATTTT	CASSLGRLAGEDTQYF
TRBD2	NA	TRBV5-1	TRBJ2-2	TGCGCCAGCAGCTCGCGGGAGGACGGGGAGCTGTTTTTT	CASSSREDGELFF
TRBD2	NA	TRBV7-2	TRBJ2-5	TGTGCCTGCAGCGGGGGGGATCGGGAGACCCAGTACTTC	CACSGGDRETQYF
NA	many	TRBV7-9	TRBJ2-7	TGTGCCAGCAGCCCCCGGAGGAGCTCCTACGAGCAGTACTTC	CASSPRRSSYEQYF
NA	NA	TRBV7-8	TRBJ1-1	TGTGCCAGCCAGGGGAGAGGTGAAGCTTTCTTT	CASQGRGEAFF
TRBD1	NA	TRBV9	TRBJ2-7	TGTGCCAGCAGCTTCGGGACAGGGCGGGACGAGCAGTACTTC	CASSFGTGRDEQYF
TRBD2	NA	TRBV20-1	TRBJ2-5	TGCAGTGCTAGAGTGGGGGGGGACCTCCAAGAGACCCAGTACTTC	CSARVGGDLQETQYF
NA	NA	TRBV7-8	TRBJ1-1	TGTGCCAGCAGCTTAGTCGTCTTCGGGGGTGGCACTGAAGCTTTCTTT	CASSLVVFGGGTEAFF
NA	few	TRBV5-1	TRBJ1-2	TGCGCCAGCAGTAAGGAGGACAGTGGCTATGGCTACACCTTC	CASSKEDSGYGYTF
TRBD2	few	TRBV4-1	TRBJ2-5	TGCGCCAGCAGCCCGTTTATAGCGGGGGAAGAGACCCAGTACTTC	CASSPFIAGEETQYF
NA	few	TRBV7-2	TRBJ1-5	TGTGCCAGCAGCCCCCATCCGCGGGCCGTTAATCAGCCCCAGCATTTT	CASSPHPRAVNQPQHF
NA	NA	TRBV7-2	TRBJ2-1	TGTGCCAGCAGCTTAATCCCCGGAGGGTGGGACAATGAGCAGTTCTTC	CASSLIPGGWDNEQFF
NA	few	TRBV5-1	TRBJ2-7	TGCGCCAGCAGCTTGGGACGCGGGCGGCACCACGAGCAGTACTTC	CASSLGRGRHHEQYF
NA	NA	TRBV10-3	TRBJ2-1	TGTGCCATCAGTGGTTTAGATCACAATGAGCAGTTCTTC	CAISGLDHNEQFF
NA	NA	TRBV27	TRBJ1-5	TGTGCCAGCTCTCAGGGTGAGGGCAATCAGCCCCAGCATTTT	CASSQGEGNQPQHF
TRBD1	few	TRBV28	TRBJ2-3	TGTGCCAGCAGTTCCCTGGGACAGGGGGGCTTGGATACGCAGTATTTT	CASSSLGQGGLDTQYF
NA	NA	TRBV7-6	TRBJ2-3	TGTGCCAGCAGCCTGGACGGATCTAGCACAGATACGCAGTATTTT	CASSLDGSSTDTQYF
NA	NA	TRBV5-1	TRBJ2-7	TGCGCCAGCAGCCCGGAAAGTTTGGGGGCGACGTCCTACGAGCAGTACTTC	CASSPESLGATSYEQYF
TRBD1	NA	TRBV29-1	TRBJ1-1	TGCAGCGTGGGGCCGCGGACAGGGGCTTGGAAGAACACTGAAGCTTTCTTT	CSVGPRTGAWKNTEAFF
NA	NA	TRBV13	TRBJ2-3	TGTGCCAGCAGCTCCCTCGTGGATACGCAGTATTTT	CASSSLVDTQYF
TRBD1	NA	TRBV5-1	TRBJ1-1	TGCGCCAGCAGCTCCAGGGGGCGAGGGCCGGTGGGTGAAGCTTTCTTT	CASSSRGRGPVGEAFF
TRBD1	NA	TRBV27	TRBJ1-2	TGTGCCAGCAGTTCGACAGGGAAGCGCTATGGCTACACCTTC	CASSSTGKRYGYTF
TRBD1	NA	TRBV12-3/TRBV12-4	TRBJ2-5	TGTGCCAGCAGCCTGGACAGGGTAGGGGTGTACCAAGAGACCCAGTACTTC	CASSLDRVGVYQETQYF
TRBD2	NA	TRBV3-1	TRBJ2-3	TGTGCCAGCAGCGGGACTAGCGGGAGGGCCGTTTCCGATACGCAGTATTTT	CASSGTSGRAVSDTQYF
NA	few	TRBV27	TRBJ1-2	TGTGCCAGCAGTCCGTCACAGGGAATGAATGGCTACACCTTC	CASSPSQGMNGYTF
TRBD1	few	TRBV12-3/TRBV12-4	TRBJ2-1	TGTGCCAGCAGTCAACAGGGGGTCGGGGACAATGAGCAGTTCTTC	CASSQQGVGDNEQFF
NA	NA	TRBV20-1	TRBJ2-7	TGCAGTGTCTCGGGACCGCCCCAATACGAGCAGTACTTC	CSVSGPPQYEQYF
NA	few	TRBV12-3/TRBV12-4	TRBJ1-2	TGTGCCAGCTCATCGGAGCACCCTAACTATGGCTACACCTTC	CASSSEHPNYGYTF
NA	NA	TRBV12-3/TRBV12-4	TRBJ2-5	TGTGCCAGCAGTTTGTTGCTCTTGGAGACCCAGTACTTC	CASSLLLLETQYF
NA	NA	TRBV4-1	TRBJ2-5	TGCGCCAGCAGCCAAGGGGCATCCGGGGCCCTGAGAGAGACCCAGTACTTC	CASSQGASGALRETQYF
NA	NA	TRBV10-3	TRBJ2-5	TGTGCCATCAGACGACAGCTGGGGGGACTGGAGACCCAGTACTTC	CAIRRQLGGLETQYF
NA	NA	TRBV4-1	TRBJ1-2	TGCGCCAGCAGCCAAGAAAGGGCTGAAGGCTACACCTTC	CASSQERAEGYTF
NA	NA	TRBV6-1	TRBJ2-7	TGTGCCAGCAACGGACAGAGCTCCTACGAGCAGTACTTC	CASNGQSSYEQYF